A selection of T cell receptor beta chains follows, all from one sample in a study of blood T cell repertoires in COVID-19. Assay: immunoSEQ multiplex PCR; the TCRdb copy retains only in-frame clones and omits some. The data contain just under 250,000 clones, 70% to 90% of them seen just once; the ten biggest clones take up about 3%. The sequenced sample consisted of peripheral blood. The receptors originated from a woman aged 25 to 39 who had recovered from COVID-19. Each CDR3 is given with its conserved first and last residue. D genes are given only for firm matches. Where a row states a size, it is once, few, many or the class of an expanded clone; other rows omit it.

.,TRBV27,13,TRBJ2-1,.,CASSYMGGNEQFF,TGTGCCAGCAGTTATATGGGGGGCAATGAGCAGTTCTTC
once,TRBV5-1,18,TRBJ2-7,.,CASSLAGSGLRLDYEQYF,TGCGCCAGCAGCTTGGCCGGGTCGGGACTCCGATTGGACTACGAGCAGTACTTC
.,TRBV5-5,17,TRBJ2-2,TRBD1,CASSWRYRGLNTGELFF,TGTGCCAGCAGCTGGAGATACAGGGGCCTAAACACCGGGGAGCTGTTTTTT
.,TRBV9,15,TRBJ2-7,.,CASSVGGGGTYEQYF,TGTGCCAGCAGCGTAGGTGGCGGGGGCACCTACGAGCAGTACTTC
.,TRBV6-2/TRBV6-3,15,TRBJ1-4,TRBD1,CASSYTGQGNEKLFF,TGTGCCAGCAGTTATACGGGACAGGGTAACGAAAAACTGTTTTTT
.,TRBV2,15,TRBJ1-1,.,CASRVSLRRNTEAFF,TGTGCCAGCAGAGTGTCCCTCCGGAGGAACACTGAAGCTTTCTTT
.,TRBV9,16,TRBJ2-2,.,CASSVGQGGRDGELFF,TGTGCCAGCAGCGTAGGGCAGGGGGGACGAGACGGGGAGCTGTTTTTT
.,TRBV4-3,15,TRBJ1-2,.,CASSQEWATAYGYTF,TGCGCCAGCAGCCAAGAATGGGCAACCGCTTATGGCTACACCTTC
.,TRBV5-1,16,TRBJ1-6,TRBD1,CASSLDGTGLVSPLHF,TGCGCCAGCAGCTTGGACGGGACAGGCCTAGTTTCACCCCTCCACTTT
.,TRBV27,14,TRBJ1-5,.,CASSSTDSNQPQHF,TGTGCCAGCAGTTCGACAGATAGCAATCAGCCCCAGCATTTT
.,TRBV5-1,14,TRBJ2-2,.,CASSFGRDTGELFF,TGCGCCAGCAGCTTCGGCAGGGACACCGGGGAGCTGTTTTTT
.,TRBV11-1,15,TRBJ2-7,TRBD1,CASSIHSGGTYEQYF,TGTGCCAGCAGCATACACTCAGGGGGCACCTACGAGCAGTACTTC
.,TRBV11-2,14,TRBJ2-7,TRBD1,CASSLTDRSYEQYF,TGTGCCAGCAGCTTAACGGACAGGTCCTACGAGCAGTACTTC
.,TRBV5-4,12,TRBJ2-3,.,CASSDFRDTQYF,TGTGCCAGCAGCGACTTTAGAGATACGCAGTATTTT
once,TRBV7-9,16,TRBJ1-3,.,CASSLSGQGTGNTIYF,TGTGCCAGCAGCTTGTCCGGGCAGGGAACTGGAAACACCATATATTTT
.,TRBV5-1,16,TRBJ1-3,.,CASSLTVGDSGNTIYF,TGCGCCAGCAGCTTGACGGTAGGAGACTCTGGAAACACCATATATTTT
.,TRBV27,13,TRBJ1-2,.,CASSLGTSYGYTF,TGTGCCAGCAGTTTAGGTACGAGTTATGGCTACACCTTC
.,TRBV7-2,14,TRBJ2-1,TRBD1,CASSRDRSYNEQFF,TGTGCCAGCAGCCGGGACAGGTCCTACAATGAGCAGTTCTTC
.,TRBV6-5,15,TRBJ1-6,.,CASTNRQVYNSPLHF,TGTGCCAGCACCAACCGACAGGTCTATAATTCACCCCTCCACTTT
.,TRBV29-1,10,TRBJ2-3,.,CSTSTDTQYF,TGCAGCACCAGTACAGATACGCAGTATTTT
once,TRBV11-2,14,TRBJ2-5,TRBD2,CASSPRLAEETQYF,TGTGCCAGCAGCCCAAGACTAGCGGAAGAGACCCAGTACTTC
.,TRBV4-1,15,TRBJ1-1,.,CASSQGQGKNTEAFF,TGCGCCAGCAGCCAAGGTCAGGGGAAGAACACTGAAGCTTTCTTT
.,TRBV2,14,TRBJ1-1,TRBD1,CARSQDRGMTEAFF,TGTGCCAGAAGCCAGGACAGGGGAATGACTGAAGCTTTCTTT
.,TRBV6-5,15,TRBJ1-5,TRBD1,CASITLTGAAAPQHF,TGTGCCAGCATTACGTTGACAGGGGCCGCTGCCCCCCAGCATTTT
.,TRBV19,16,TRBJ2-5,TRBD2,CASSIVSSGGQETQYF,TGTGCCAGTAGTATTGTATCCAGCGGGGGCCAAGAGACCCAGTACTTC
.,TRBV19,12,TRBJ1-4,.,CASSRNSGRLFF,TGTGCCAGTAGTCGAAACTCCGGGAGGCTGTTTTTT
.,TRBV2,14,TRBJ2-5,TRBD2,CASSERTRGETQYF,TGTGCCAGCAGTGAACGGACTAGGGGAGAGACCCAGTACTTC
.,TRBV27,15,TRBJ2-3,TRBD2,CASSPAGGRTDTQYF,TGTGCCAGCAGTCCAGCGGGGGGGCGGACAGATACGCAGTATTTT
.,TRBV9,15,TRBJ1-1,.,CASSASGIPDTEAFF,TGTGCCAGCAGCGCCTCAGGGATTCCGGACACTGAAGCTTTCTTT
.,TRBV29-1,14,TRBJ2-1,.,CSVRAAGSYNEQFF,TGCAGCGTCAGGGCGGCAGGGTCCTACAATGAGCAGTTCTTC
.,TRBV7-9,14,TRBJ1-2,TRBD1,CASSLDRGSYGYTF,TGTGCCAGCAGTTTGGACAGGGGGTCGTATGGCTACACCTTC
.,TRBV3-1/TRBV3-2,16,TRBJ2-7,TRBD2,CASSQTGGGQSYEQYF,TGTGCCAGCAGCCAAACCGGCGGGGGGCAGTCCTACGAGCAGTACTTC
.,TRBV7-9,14,TRBJ1-1,.,CASSVLVGEEDAFF,TGTGCCAGCAGTGTACTCGTTGGGGAGGAGGACGCTTTCTTT
.,TRBV7-6,15,TRBJ1-1,.,CASSLGGGGNTEAFF,TGTGCCAGCAGCTTAGGTGGGGGGGGGAACACTGAAGCTTTCTTT
.,TRBV7-2,13,TRBJ2-5,.,CASSLPSSETQYF,TGTGCCAGCAGCCTCCCTAGCAGCGAGACCCAGTACTTC